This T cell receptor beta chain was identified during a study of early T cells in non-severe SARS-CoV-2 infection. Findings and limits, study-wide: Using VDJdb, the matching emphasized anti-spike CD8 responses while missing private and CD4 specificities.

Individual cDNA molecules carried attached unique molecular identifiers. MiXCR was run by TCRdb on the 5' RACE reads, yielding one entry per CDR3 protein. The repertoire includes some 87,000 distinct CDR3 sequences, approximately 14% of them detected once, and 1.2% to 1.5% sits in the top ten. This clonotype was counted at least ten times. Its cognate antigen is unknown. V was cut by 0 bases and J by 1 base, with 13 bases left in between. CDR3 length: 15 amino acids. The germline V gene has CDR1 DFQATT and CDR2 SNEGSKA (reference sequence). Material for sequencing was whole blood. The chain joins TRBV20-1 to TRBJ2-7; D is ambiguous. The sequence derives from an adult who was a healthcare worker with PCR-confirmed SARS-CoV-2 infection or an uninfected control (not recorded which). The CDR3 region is CSARDSTRSSYEQYF. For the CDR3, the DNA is TGCAGTGCTAGAGATTCGACACGGTCTTCCTACGAGCAGTACTTC.